This entry lists 32 T cell receptor beta chains sequenced from one sample in a study of OX40 agonist ivuxolimab in advanced cancers. Sequencing was performed with immunoSEQ multiplex PCR; in TCRdb, only in-frame clones are kept and a portion is missing. The data show about 90,000 clones, approximately 91% seen once. Material: CD4+ or CD8+ T cells sorted from blood, obtained in a trial of the OX40 agonist ivuxolimab. The receptors were gathered from an adult with an advanced solid tumor such as melanoma, head and neck, liver or kidney cancer.

The gene calls are TRBV4-3 and TRBJ2-5; D perhaps matches TRBD2 (5 bases). CDR3 length: 16 residues. The germline V gene has CDR1 LGHNA and CDR2 YSLEER. Trimming pared 0 bases from V and 4 bases from J, leaving 15 bases between. The CDR3 DNA sequence: TGCGCCAGCAGCCAAGATCCAACGAATGCGGGAGAGACCCAGTACTTC. Its protein product is CASSQDPTNAGETQYF.

V gene TRBV4-1 combines with J gene TRBJ2-7; 7 bases are shared with TRBD1. V shed 1 base, J shed 2 bases, and the junction held 2 bases outside the gene matches. Germline CDR1 and CDR2: MGHRA and YSYEKL. The CDR3 loop spans 14 amino acids. CDR3 nucleotides: TGCGCCAGCAGCCAAGTGGGGACAGCCTACGAGCAGTACTTC. Its translation is CASSQVGTAYEQYF.

This clone was seen a handful of times. This chain uses TRBV7-2 with TRBJ1-5; TRBD1 is a possible D gene (5 bases). Germline CDR1 and CDR2: SGHTA and FQGNSA. The CDR3 has 14 residues. The germline V and J ends were trimmed by 4 bases and 4 bases, with 11 bases remaining between them. The CDR3 loop reads CASSSAGRNQPQHF. The CDR3 DNA reads TGTGCCAGCAGCTCGGCGGGACGAAATCAGCCCCAGCATTTT.

The chain uses TRBV7-3 and TRBJ2-1, with 8 bases identical to TRBD2. The junction had 8 bases not matched to a gene; V was cut back by 6 bases and J by 4 bases. The CDR3 length is 15 residues. CDR1 is SGHTA and CDR2 is FQGTGA in the germline V gene. The CDR3 loop is CASRRKTSAYNEQFF. The CDR3 DNA reads as TGTGCCAGCAGAAGAAAGACTAGCGCATACAATGAGCAGTTCTTC. The complete variable domain, with remaining parts taken from reference TRBV7-3 and TRBJ2-1, reads GAGVSQTPSNKVTEKGKYVELRCDPISGHTALYWYRQSLGQGPEFLIYFQGTGAADDSGLPNDRFFAVRPEGSVSTLKIQRTERGDSAVYLCASRRKTSAYNEQFFGPGTRLTVL.

The chain couples TRBV18 to TRBJ2-2, with D possibly being TRBD1 or TRBD2 (5 bases each). The V gene lost 3 bases and the J gene lost 4 bases, with 12 bases spanning the gap. There are 15 residues in the CDR3. Germline loops: CDR1 KGHSH, CDR2 LQKENI. CDR3 nucleotide sequence: TGTGCCAGCTCACCCTTACTAGGGACCACCGGGGAGCTGTTTTTT. It translates to CASSPLLGTTGELFF.

This clone was found once. This chain joins TRBV28 and TRBJ2-5, with TRBD1 matching over 10 bases. CDR1 is MDHEN and CDR2 is SYDVKM in the germline V gene. The CDR3 totals 16 residues. Trimming removed 1 base from V and 0 bases from J; junction bases left unmatched: 2. CDR3 nucleotides: TGTGCCAGCAGTTTATTGGGACAGGGGAACCAAGAGACCCAGTACTTC. Protein sequence: CASSLLGQGNQETQYF.

V and J are TRBV5-4 and TRBJ2-5, with 11 bases that match TRBD2. Per germline, CDR1 SGHNT and CDR2 YYREEE (reference sequence). The CDR3 loop spans 15 amino acids. The V segment lost 1 base and the J segment 2 bases; nucleotides outside the gene matches: 1. This CDR3 reads CASSLPSGRQETQYF. In nucleotides, the CDR3 is TGTGCCAGCAGCTTGCCTAGCGGGAGGCAAGAGACCCAGTACTTC. The variable domain in full, with the rest retrieved from reference TRBV5-4 and TRBJ2-5, is ETGVTQSPTHLIKTRGQQVTLRCSSQSGHNTVSWYQQALGQGPQFIFQYYREEENGRGNFPPRFSGLQFPNYSSELNVNALELDDSALYLCASSLPSGRQETQYFGPGTRLLVL.

The rearrangement uses TRBV6-1 and TRBJ2-7, with 7 nucleotides matching TRBD2. Germline V gene data show CDR1 as MNHNS and CDR2 as SASEGT. The CDR3 has 19 amino acids. Losses at the gene ends were 3 bases for V and 0 bases for J; bases not matched to a gene: 17. The CDR3 coding sequence is TGTGCCAGCAGTGAGTTCGGGGGGAGGGCGATGCAAAGCTCCTACGAGCAGTACTTC. This codes for CASSEFGGRAMQSSYEQYF.

J is TRBJ2-4 and V is TRBV9; 7 bases match TRBD1. The CDR3 consists of 16 residues. Germline V gene lookup returns CDR1 SGDLS and CDR2 YYNGEE. V lost 4 bases to trimming and J lost 2 bases; unmatched junction nucleotides: 9. CDR3: CASSSGDSLSKNIQYF. The CDR3 nucleotides read TGTGCCAGCAGCTCTGGGGACAGTCTGTCCAAAAACATTCAGTACTTC.

This clone turned up a few times. This sequence joins TRBV18 and TRBJ1-1; D remains ambiguous. The germline CDR1 and CDR2 sequences are KGHSH and LQKENI. The ends were cut back, 10 bases at V and 2 bases at J, with 11 bases in the middle. The CDR3 covers 12 residues. The CDR3 DNA is TGTGCCACCTCCACCTTTAACACTGAAGCTTTCTTT. Amino acids: CATSTFNTEAFF.

The chain couples TRBV6-6 to TRBJ2-3, with TRBD2 matching over 7 bases. Germline values: CDR1 MNHNY, CDR2 SVGAGI (reference sequence). CDR3 length: 14 residues. J gave up 0 bases and V 10 bases, and 7 bases lay outside the gene matches. In DNA, the CDR3 is TGTGCCACTAGAGCGGGGCTTAGCACAGATACGCAGTATTTT. The encoded protein is CATRAGLSTDTQYF.

J is TRBJ2-5 and V is TRBV7-3; 12 bases line up with TRBD2. CDR1 and CDR2 from the germline V gene are SGHTA and FQGTGA. V was clipped by 2 bases and J by 4 bases; unmatched bases: 8. This CDR3 comprises 17 residues. The DNA for the CDR3 is TGTGCCAGCAGCTTAGGGAATCTAGCGGGAGGGGCAGAGACCCAGTACTTC. Translated, it gives CASSLGNLAGGAETQYF.

The J gene is TRBJ2-1, the V gene TRBV28; possible D gene TRBD2, 6 bases. The CDR3 runs to 15 residues. Germline CDR1 is MDHEN and CDR2 is SYDVKM. The germline V and J ends were trimmed by 5 bases and 7 bases, with 18 bases remaining between them. CDR3 sequence (DNA): TGTGCCAGCAGTCCCCTATCGGGAGAGGGTAATGAGCAGTTCTTC. It is translated as CASSPLSGEGNEQFF.

V is TRBV19 and J is TRBJ2-3, with D tentatively TRBD1 (5 bases). The CDR3 spans 16 residues. Germline CDR1 reads LNHDA; CDR2 reads SQIVND (reference sequence). Trimming took 5 bases from V and 1 from J, leaving 16 bases between them. In DNA, the CDR3 is TGTGCCAGTAGTCAGGACAACTACCCCGGCACAGATACGCAGTATTTT. Translated, it gives CASSQDNYPGTDTQYF.

This sequence joins TRBV21-1 and TRBJ1-2. TRBV21-1 is a pseudogene. The CDR3 is made up of 14 amino acids. DNA for the CDR3: TGTGCCAGCACCCAGACAGGGAGGGACTATGGCTACACCTTC. Amino acid sequence: CASTQTGRDYGYTF.

The chain combines TRBV5-1 with TRBJ2-1; TRBD2 matches 7 bases. The length of the CDR3 is 17 residues. The germline gives CDR1 SGHRS, CDR2 YFSETQ. The J segment lost 4 bases and the V segment lost 4 bases, leaving 14 bases of the junction unmatched. CDR3 DNA sequence: TGCGCCAGCAGCCCGACCCCACGACTAGCACATTACAATGAGCAGTTCTTC. It translates to CASSPTPRLAHYNEQFF.

In its sample, this clone was seen once. V usage is TRBV6-5 and J usage is TRBJ2-5; a weak D match, TRBD1 (5 bases). V lost 6 bases and J lost 2, with 16 bases in between. Germline values: CDR1 MNHEY, CDR2 SVGAGI. The CDR3 spans 15 residues. This chain's CDR3 is CASSRLLRTQETQYF. For the CDR3, the DNA is TGTGCCAGCAGCCGCCTTTTGCGGACACAAGAGACCCAGTACTTC.

The J gene is TRBJ2-3, the V gene TRBV7-2; TRBD2 aligns across 8 bases. The germline V gene encodes CDR1 SGHTA and CDR2 FQGNSA. This CDR3 comprises 16 residues. Trimming removed 5 bases from V and 5 bases from J; junction bases left unmatched: 12. CDR3 residues: CASSLVGAGVGDTQYF. CDR3 bases: TGTGCCAGCAGCCTGGTCGGAGCGGGAGTTGGAGATACGCAGTATTTT.

This clone is a singleton in its sample. This chain joins TRBV19 and TRBJ2-7, with 7 positions matching TRBD2. Trimming at V came to 1 base and at J to 0 bases, leaving 6 bases not matched to a gene. CDR3 length: 16 amino acids. Germline V gene lookup returns CDR1 LNHDA and CDR2 SQIVND (reference sequence). The CDR3 nucleotides are TGTGCCAGTAGTATAGTTTCTAGCGGCTTCTCCTACGAGCAGTACTTC. This sequence encodes CASSIVSSGFSYEQYF.

The rearrangement uses TRBV5-1 and TRBJ2-2; possible D gene TRBD1, 6 bases. The CDR3 loop spans 16 amino acids. Trimming took off 0 bases at V and 4 bases at J, with 13 bases between the two ends. The germline CDR1 and CDR2 sequences are SGHRS and YFSETQ. The CDR3 DNA follows: TGCGCCAGCAGCTTGGTGGCAACACAGGGCACCGGGGAGCTGTTTTTT. Amino acids: CASSLVATQGTGELFF.

CDR3 in DNA: TGTGCCAGCAGCGGACAGGGGCTCTCTGGGGCCAACGTCCTGACTTTC. Encoded protein: CASSGQGLSGANVLTF. The V gene is TRBV28, the J gene TRBJ2-6; TRBD1 aligns across 9 bases. Losses at the gene ends were 6 bases for V and 0 bases for J; bases not matched to a gene: 3. The CDR3 is 16 residues long. Germline values: CDR1 MDHEN, CDR2 SYDVKM.

This sequence joins TRBV2 and TRBJ2-1; D is undetermined. The CDR3 has 11 residues. CDR1 SNHLY and CDR2 FYNNEI come from the germline V gene. The V gene lost 2 bases and the J gene lost 8 bases, with 4 bases spanning the gap. The CDR3, as DNA: TGTGCCAGCAGTGAATGGGATGAGCAGTTCTTC. This translates into CASSEWDEQFF. The full variable domain, with the rest looked up from reference TRBV2 and TRBJ2-1, is EPEVTQTPSHQVTQMGQEVILRCVPISNHLYFYWYRQILGQKVEFLVSFYNNEISEKSEIFDDQFSVERPDGSNFTLKIRSTKLEDSAMYFCASSEWDEQFFGPGTRLTVL.

This chain joins TRBV9 and TRBJ2-6; D possibly corresponds to TRBD2 (5 bases). The length of the CDR3 is 14 residues. Trimming removed 5 bases from V and 4 bases from J, with 10 bases in between. Germline-derived CDR1 and CDR2 are SGDLS and YYNGEE. The CDR3 reads CASSLEAGANVLTF. The CDR3 nucleotides read TGTGCCAGCAGTCTGGAGGCCGGGGCCAACGTCCTGACTTTC.

The V and J genes are TRBV30 and TRBJ2-1, with D tentatively TRBD1 (5 bases). The CDR3 is 15 amino acids. Germline V gives CDR1 GTSNPN, CDR2 SVGIG (reference sequence). The V gene lost 0 bases and the J gene lost 0 bases, with 9 bases spanning the gap. In DNA, the CDR3 is TGTGCCTGGAGTGTAGGGGTTAGCTCCTACAATGAGCAGTTCTTC. Translated, it gives CAWSVGVSSYNEQFF.

The V call is TRBV9, the J call TRBJ1-3; D remains ambiguous. The CDR3 extends over 13 amino acids. From germline, CDR1 is SGDLS and CDR2 YYNGEE. V was pared by 2 bases and J by 3 bases, with 6 bases between. CDR3 DNA sequence: TGTGCCAGCAGCGTCGGACGTGGAAACACCATATATTTT. Translation: CASSVGRGNTIYF. Looking up the rest from reference TRBV9 and TRBJ1-3 gives the full variable domain: DSGVTQTPKHLITATGQRVTLRCSPRSGDLSVYWYQQSLDQGLQFLIQYYNGEERAKGNILERFSAQQFPDLHSELNLSSLELGDSALYFCASSVGRGNTIYFGEGSWLTVV.

This chain uses TRBV5-1 with TRBJ2-1, with D possibly matching TRBD2 (6 bases). From germline, CDR1 is SGHRS and CDR2 YFSETQ. The CDR3 has 15 residues. V was cut by 4 bases and J by 8 bases, with 19 bases left in between. The CDR3 spells CASSQQGLPFDEQFF. Written as DNA, the CDR3 is TGCGCCAGCAGCCAGCAAGGACTACCCTTTGATGAGCAGTTCTTC. The full variable domain, its missing parts supplied by reference TRBV5-1 and TRBJ2-1, is KAGVTQTPRYLIKTRGQQVTLSCSPISGHRSVSWYQQTPGQGLQFLFEYFSETQRNKGNFPGRFSGRQFSNSRSEMNVSTLELGDSALYLCASSQQGLPFDEQFFGPGTRLTVL.

The V call is TRBV18, the J call TRBJ2-1, with TRBD2 matching 7 bases. This CDR3 has 12 residues. V was clipped by 6 bases and J by 8 bases; unmatched bases: 4. Looked up from germline, CDR1 is KGHSH and CDR2 is LQKENI. This CDR3 is CASSSGFHEQFF. The CDR3 nucleotides are TGTGCCAGCTCTAGCGGGTTCCATGAGCAGTTCTTC.

The V gene is TRBV28, the J gene TRBJ1-5, with D possibly being TRBD1 (5 bases). Germline values: CDR1 MDHEN, CDR2 SYDVKM. V lost 5 bases and J 7 bases, leaving 15 bases between the germline ends. The CDR3 loop spans 14 amino acids. CDR3 bases: TGTGCCAGCAGTCCACCTGGGGCTCGGCAGCCCCAGCATTTT. It is translated as CASSPPGARQPQHF.

This clone was seen once. The chain employs TRBV5-1 and TRBJ2-3; TRBD1 matches 9 bases. The germline V gene encodes CDR1 SGHRS and CDR2 YFSETQ. The CDR3 sequence is 15 residues long. The V and J ends lost 0 bases and 2 bases, in that order; junction bases with no gene match: 1. CDR3 loop: CASSLGDRATDTQYF. The CDR3 coding sequence is TGCGCCAGCAGCTTGGGGGACAGGGCCACAGATACGCAGTATTTT.

The rearrangement uses TRBV11-1 and TRBJ2-7; perhaps TRBD2 as D (6 bases). This CDR3 has 13 residues. Trimming left V 0 bases short and J 7 bases short, with 10 bases between. Germline-derived CDR1 and CDR2 are SGHAT and FQDESV (reference sequence). The CDR3 protein is CASSLAPEGEQYF. Here the CDR3 DNA reads TGTGCCAGCAGCTTAGCCCCGGAGGGGGAGCAGTACTTC.

In regard to this clone: One end of the junction is discordant with germline, which a read error may explain. The chain uses TRBV7-2 and TRBJ2-3; TRBD2 aligns across 14 bases. Per the germline V gene, CDR1 is SGHTA and CDR2 is FQGNSA. CDR3 length: 17 residues. The CDR3 nucleotides read TGTGCCAGCAGTTTAGGCGGGACTAGCGGGAGAAAAGATACGCAGTATTTT. Translated: CASSLGGTSGRKDTQYF.

The chain carries TRBV9 and TRBJ2-5; a weak D match, TRBD2 (6 bases). Germline CDR1 reads SGDLS; CDR2 reads YYNGEE. CDR3 size: 13 residues. The V end was cut by 4 bases, the J end by 2 bases, with 9 bases between. The CDR3 DNA reads as TGTGCCAGCAGCTTCAGCGGGCAAGAGACCCAGTACTTC. Encoded protein: CASSFSGQETQYF.